The TCR beta chain under discussion was sequenced for a study of blood T cell repertoires in COVID-19. In the study overall: In each case, the material was cDNA or gDNA derived from T cells, B-cell-depleted T cells, or PBMCs.

TCRdb keeps only in-frame clones here, not all; method: immunoSEQ multiplex PCR. The repertoire includes fewer than 40,000 clones, 80% to 90% of them detected once, and 14% sits in the top ten. The receptor was isolated from a man in his 60s with active COVID-19. The sequenced sample was peripheral blood.

The CDR3 here is CASSEKTGHLRSDEQYF. The CDR3 DNA sequence: TGTGCCAGCAGCGAGAAGACGGGACACCTCCGGTCGGACGAGCAGTACTTC. The chain joins TRBV5-6 to TRBJ2-7, with TRBD1 as a possible D gene (6 bases). V was trimmed by 4 bases and J by 5 bases, leaving 25 bases between them. Germline V CDR1 and CDR2: SGHDT, YYEEEE. CDR3 length: 17 residues.